This T cell receptor beta chain was recorded in a study of blood T cell repertoires in COVID-19. Across the study: Italy, Spain and the United States were the sources of the convalescent and acute COVID-19 samples. T cells, B-cell-depleted T cells, or PBMCs provided the cDNA or gDNA that served as material.

Authors' analysis steps: It was from reference gene primer amplification that nucleated cell counts were estimated. The repertoire was sequenced with immunoSEQ multiplex PCR; TCRdb's copy has only in-frame clones and lacks some. The D gene and trimming were derived from the DNA, and the V and J assignments and clone size from that table. This sample has about 200,000 clones, with around 82% found just once. The germline V and J ends were trimmed by 4 bases and 2 bases, with 8 bases remaining between them. There are 13 residues in the CDR3. Germline values: CDR1 SNHLY, CDR2 FYNNEI. The chain uses TRBV2 and TRBJ1-2; D not certain. What was sequenced was peripheral blood. The clonotype originates from a woman in her seventies with acute or convalescent COVID-19. DNA of the CDR3: TGTGCCAGCAGTGGAGAGACAAACTATGGCTACACCTTC. This translates into CASSGETNYGYTF.